This TCR beta chain was sequenced for a study of human T cells and chemical hapten exposure. Study-level background: On the upper back, patch tests were applied with 0.01% DPC and read at 6 days.

As for this clonotype: The antigen is undetermined.

General study findings and limits: Against controls, expanded TCRs gave rise to significantly more large CDR3 similarity clusters.

Germline CDR1 is MGHRA and CDR2 is YSYEKL. Trimming took off 0 bases at V and 4 bases at J, with 12 bases between the two ends. The CDR3 has 15 amino acids. As for time point: pre-sensitization, week 0. Treatment defined: therapeutic diphenylcyclopropenone sensitization with weekly scalp DPC. TCRdb reprocessed the RACE reads via MiXCR and lists one record per CDR3 protein. In the table there are 150,000 to 200,000 distinct CDR3 sequences, around 30% of which are singletons. The sequencing used whole blood, collected in connection with sensitization to the hapten diphenylcyclopropenone (DPC). The clonotype comes from a woman aged 30 to 39 with alopecia areata. Some clones in this sample may be carry-over from other donors' samples. The chain uses TRBV4-1 and TRBJ2-5; a weak D match, TRBD1 (5 bases). The CDR3 spells CASSQEGAGRETQYF. CDR3 sequence (DNA): TGCGCCAGCAGCCAAGAAGGGGCAGGTCGAGAGACCCAGTACTTC.